This T cell receptor (beta chain) was identified during a study of blood T cell repertoires in COVID-19. The CDR3 covers 12 residues. CDR1 is MDHEN, CDR2 SYDVKM, per germline. V was trimmed by 6 bases and J by 4 bases, leaving 9 bases between them. Using immunoSEQ multiplex PCR, the repertoire was profiled, and TCRdb retains in-frame clones only, with some absent. This table has fewer than 90,000 clones, roughly 80% appearing once. The sequence derives from a man aged 70 or older with COVID-19, enrolled during active disease. The genes are TRBV28 and TRBJ1-2; tentative D call: TRBD1 (5 bases). Sample: peripheral blood. The CDR3 here is CASRAGSYGYTF. CDR3 coding DNA: TGTGCCAGCAGGGCAGGGTCCTATGGCTACACCTTC.